This T cell receptor (beta chain) emerged from a study of T cell repertoires in cytomegalovirus infection. Note on this clonotype: The target antigen is unknown.

Germline lookup yields CDR1 SGHDT and CDR2 YYEEEE. The CDR3 contains 13 residues. The trim removed 4 bases at V and 7 bases at J, leaving 8 bases unmatched. TCRdb ran MiXCR on the reads and lists one entry per CDR3 protein. The sample lists 84,000 or so distinct CDR3 sequences, roughly half seen once, with approximately 93% in the top ten. The sequence came from a human donor in good health (CMV status not recorded). Some clones in this sample may be carry-over from other donors' samples. V and J are TRBV5-6 and TRBJ2-7, with 7 positions matching TRBD2. This material consisted of CD8+ T cells from cultured PBMCs, taken from culture after CMV antigen stimulation. CDR3 sequence: CASSPTPGGEQYF. The CDR3 region has the DNA TGTGCCAGCAGCCCAACCCCGGGGGGAGAGCAGTACTTC.